The entry that follows covers one TCR beta chain sequence. As yet, its antigen is unknown. These data belong to a study of OX40 agonist ivuxolimab in advanced cancers. Study as a whole: Among those treated, three patients had partial responses, one with hepatocellular carcinoma and two with cutaneous melanoma.

Notes on the study in general: The study found that CD8+ T cells averaged more expanded clones than CD4+.

Profiling relied on immunoSEQ multiplex PCR, and the TCRdb table lists in-frame clones only, not all of them. The sample has 55,000 to 65,000 clones; 86% are singletons. This material consisted of CD4+ or CD8+ T cells sorted from blood, taken in a trial of the OX40 agonist ivuxolimab. This sequence originates from an adult with an advanced solid tumor such as melanoma, head and neck, liver or kidney cancer.

The CDR3 here is CASSLVWRQETQYF. Written as DNA, the CDR3 is TGCGCCAGCAGCTTGGTTTGGCGGCAAGAGACCCAGTACTTC. The V and J genes are TRBV5-1 and TRBJ2-5; no clear D. This CDR3 is 14 amino acids long. Looked up from germline, CDR1 is SGHRS and CDR2 is YFSETQ. V was trimmed by 0 bases and J by 2 bases, leaving 8 bases between them.